One sample yielded the 2 T cell receptor beta chains listed below, sequenced in a study of blood T cell repertoires in COVID-19. The method was immunoSEQ multiplex PCR; TCRdb's version includes in-frame clones alone and lacks a portion of them. In the table there are roughly 35,000 clones, more than 85% of which are singletons. Sequences were obtained from peripheral blood. These receptors were taken from a man aged 65 to 79 with acute or convalescent COVID-19.

V and J are TRBV18 and TRBJ1-2; D is unclear. Germline CDR1 reads KGHSH; CDR2 reads LQKENI. The CDR3 extends over 13 amino acids. Between the trimmed V and J ends, which lost 3 bases and 2 bases, there was a span of 7 bases. This chain's CDR3 is CASSPDTNYGYTF. CDR3 DNA sequence: TGTGCCAGCTCACCCGACACGAACTATGGCTACACCTTC.

The CDR3 nucleotides read TGTGCCAGTAGTCTGGGACAGCTCAATCAGCCCCAGCATTTT. It codes for CASSLGQLNQPQHF. The chain couples TRBV19 to TRBJ1-5; TRBD1 matches at 7 bases. Trimming removed 5 bases from V and 3 bases from J; junction bases left unmatched: 4. The CDR3 loop spans 14 amino acids. Looked up from germline, CDR1 is LNHDA and CDR2 is SQIVND (reference sequence). The variable domain in full, with the rest retrieved from reference TRBV19 and TRBJ1-5, is DGGITQSPKYLFRKEGQNVTLSCEQNLNHDAMYWYRQDPGQGLRLIYYSQIVNDFQKGDIAEGYSVSREKKESFPLTVTSAQKNPTAFYLCASSLGQLNQPQHFGDGTRLSIL.